The T cell receptor beta chain under discussion was sequenced for a study of T cells after yellow fever vaccination. Findings and caveats of the study: Researchers report a weaker secondary response that nonetheless peaked faster, day 5 versus 15. Contaminating bulk clonotypes could be abundant in FACS-sorted repertoires. A large majority of primary-vaccination clones showed up again after the booster (approximately 95% CD4, around 90% CD8).

The table lists this clonotype with many counts. No antigen is known for it. CDR1 is MDHEN and CDR2 is SYDVKM in the germline V gene. This CDR3 comprises 13 residues. The V segment lost 6 bases and the J segment 8 bases; nucleotides outside the gene matches: 7. The TCR cDNA carried a universal primer site and UMIs from 5'RACE template switching. TCRdb itself ran the 5' RACE reads through MiXCR, one entry per CDR3 protein. This sample yields around 250,000 distinct CDR3 sequences, of which around 4.9% are seen a single time; 2.5% to 4% belongs to the top ten. Sequencing used CD4+ T cells sorted from PBMCs, obtained on the day of the yellow fever booster vaccination. This sequence originates from a man aged 18 to 29 who received the YFV17D yellow fever vaccine. The chain links TRBV28 to TRBJ1-2, with 9 bases identical to TRBD1. The CDR3 sequence: CASSSGTGPGYTF. In DNA form, the CDR3 reads TGTGCCAGCAGCTCCGGGACAGGGCCCGGCTACACCTTC.